This is a list of T cell receptor beta chains from one sample in a study of blood T cell repertoires in COVID-19. Produced via immunoSEQ multiplex PCR; TCRdb's table is partial and in-frame only. The sample contains fewer than 250,000 clones, 86% of which appear only once. The sample comprised PBMCs or T cells enriched from blood (not recorded which). Receptor source: a woman aged 40 to 55 in a cohort exposed to, infected with or recovered from COVID-19 (not recorded which). Each CDR3 is given with its conserved first and last residue. A D gene is named only where the DNA matches it firmly. The size of a clone is reported for some rows only, either as once, few or many, or as a class for expanded clones.

TRBD1	-	TRBJ1-5	TRBV19	TGTGCCAGTAGGCGACAGGGTCGGGGCAATCAGCCCCAGCATTTT	CASRRQGRGNQPQHF
-	few	TRBJ2-3	TRBV19	TGTGCCAGTAGTTTCTTGGCGGCGCATCTTAGATACGCAGTACCTAAACTCGCGTATTTT	CASSFLAAHLRYAVPKLAYF
TRBD1	-	TRBJ1-2	TRBV6-5	TGTGCCAGCAAAGCCGGGACAGGGGGCAACTATGGCTACACCTTC	CASKAGTGGNYGYTF
-	-	TRBJ2-5	TRBV27	TGTGCCAGCGGAAGGGACAACAGTTTTGCAGAGACCCAGTACTTC	CASGRDNSFAETQYF
-	-	TRBJ1-6	TRBV9	TGTGCCAGCAGCGTAGCCGGTTCACCCCTCCACTTT	CASSVAGSPLHF
-	once	TRBJ1-1	TRBV27	TGTGCCAGCAGTTTATACAGCATGAACACTGAAGCTTTCTTT	CASSLYSMNTEAFF
TRBD2	many	TRBJ2-5	TRBV10-3	TGTGCCATCAGTGATGCGGGGGGGTACCAAGAGACCCAGTACTTC	CAISDAGGYQETQYF
-	-	TRBJ1-1	TRBV12-3/TRBV12-4	TGTGCCAGCAGTTTAGTCGGGGTGGCTTTCTTT	CASSLVGVAFF
TRBD1	-	TRBJ2-7	TRBV5-1	TGCGCCAGCAGCATAGGGACAGGGTCCTACGAGCAGTACTTC	CASSIGTGSYEQYF
TRBD1	-	TRBJ2-7	TRBV11-3	TGTGCCAGCAGCTTCCCCGGGACAGGCTACGAGCAGTACTTC	CASSFPGTGYEQYF
TRBD1	-	TRBJ1-1	TRBV11-3	TGTGCCAGCAGCTCGGGACAGGGCTGGGGGACTGAAGCTTTCTTT	CASSSGQGWGTEAFF
-	-	TRBJ1-3	TRBV7-9	TGTGCCAGCAGGAACTCCAGGGTATCCTCAGACACCATATATTTT	CASRNSRVSSDTIYF
-	-	TRBJ1-2	TRBV12-3/TRBV12-4	TGTGCCAGCAGCGACAGTAACTATGGCTACACCTTC	CASSDSNYGYTF
TRBD2	-	TRBJ2-3	TRBV7-2	TGTGCCAGCAGCTTAGAGTTTAGCGGGGGGGCAGATACGCAGTATTTT	CASSLEFSGGADTQYF
-	-	TRBJ2-3	TRBV5-4	TGTGCCAGCAGCTTGGTAAACACAGATACGCAGTATTTT	CASSLVNTDTQYF
-	-	TRBJ1-1	TRBV6-2/TRBV6-3	TGTGCCAGCAGTTACGGGAGGAGGACTGAAGCTTTCTTT	CASSYGRRTEAFF
-	once	TRBJ1-6	TRBV6-4	TGTGCCAGCAGTCTCTCCTATAATTCACCCCTCCACTTT	CASSLSYNSPLHF
TRBD1	-	TRBJ1-3	TRBV9	TGTGCCAGCAGCCCAACAGGGGCTGGAAACACCATATATTTT	CASSPTGAGNTIYF
-	-	TRBJ1-2	TRBV12-3/TRBV12-4	TGTGCCAGCAGTTTACACAGGTTCTATGGCTACACCTTC	CASSLHRFYGYTF
-	-	TRBJ1-4	TRBV2	TGTGCCAGCATGACGGAGGGACGGAGAAATGAAAAACTGTTTTTT	CASMTEGRRNEKLFF
-	few	TRBJ1-2	TRBV10-3	TGTGCCATCAGTGAGCAAGTAGAGGGAAGGTATGGCTACACCTTC	CAISEQVEGRYGYTF
TRBD1	few	TRBJ1-5	TRBV6-2/TRBV6-3	TGTGCCAGCAGTTACCCTGACAGGGGGGTTCAGCCCCAGCATTTT	CASSYPDRGVQPQHF
-	-	TRBJ2-1	TRBV20-1	TGCAGTGCTAGTATGTTTAGTGCGGGTGCCCGAGGATACAATGAGCAGTTCTTC	CSASMFSAGARGYNEQFF
TRBD1	-	TRBJ1-1	TRBV7-9	TGTGCCAGCAGCTTAGCGACAGGGGGTGTCACTGAAGCTTTCTTT	CASSLATGGVTEAFF
-	-	TRBJ1-1	TRBV30	TGTGCCTGGGGAGGACGGGGGACTGAAGCTTTCTTT	CAWGGRGTEAFF
TRBD2	-	TRBJ2-3	TRBV28	TGTGCCAGCAACTTCGGGGGGCCGCCTAGCGGGGGGGCCGGAAGCACAGATACGCAGTATTTT	CASNFGGPPSGGAGSTDTQYF
TRBD1	-	TRBJ2-2	TRBV9	TGTGCCAGCAGCGTATTATCCCAGGGGGCGGGCACCGGGGAGCTGTTTTTT	CASSVLSQGAGTGELFF
-	-	TRBJ2-5	TRBV4-3	TGCGCCAGCAGCCAAGGGGGAGCGGAGACCCAGTACTTC	CASSQGGAETQYF
TRBD2	-	TRBJ2-2	TRBV7-7	TGTGCCAGCAGCTTACTAGCGGGGGGACATACCGGGGAGCTGTTTTTT	CASSLLAGGHTGELFF
-	-	TRBJ2-3	TRBV29-1	TGCAGCGCGATGGGACGGGGGTCGGAATTGGCAGATACGCAGTATTTT	CSAMGRGSELADTQYF
TRBD2	-	TRBJ2-3	TRBV5-1	TGCGCCAGCAGCTTGGCGTCTAGCGGGGGGGCAGATACGCAGTATTTT	CASSLASSGGADTQYF
TRBD1	-	TRBJ2-7	TRBV6-6	TGTGCCAGCAGGCCCGGACAGGACTACGAGCAGTACTTC	CASRPGQDYEQYF
-	-	TRBJ2-7	TRBV18	TGTGCTAGCTCACCTGAAGGGGTCGGGGAGCAGTACTTC	CASSPEGVGEQYF
-	-	TRBJ1-4	TRBV9	TGTGCCAGCAGCGCCACAGGGAACAGGGCTAATGAAAAACTGTTTTTT	CASSATGNRANEKLFF
TRBD1	many	TRBJ2-5	TRBV5-1	TGCGCCAGCAGCCATGGGACAGCTGAAGAGACCCAGTACTTC	CASSHGTAEETQYF
TRBD2	once	TRBJ2-1	TRBV2	TGTGCCAGCAGTGACAGGGGGCGCGGAGCGGGAGGGCGTAATGAGCAGTTCTTC	CASSDRGRGAGGRNEQFF
TRBD1	-	TRBJ2-3	TRBV4-1	TGCGCCAGCAGCGCCAGACAGGGGGGGACAGATACGCAGTATTTT	CASSARQGGTDTQYF
-	-	TRBJ1-1	TRBV5-1	TGCGCCAGCAGCGCGGGACTTTCAGGCGGCATAGGTGAAGCTTTCTTT	CASSAGLSGGIGEAFF
-	once	TRBJ1-6	TRBV6-1	TGTGCCAGCAGTGCAGGGGCGAGCTCCTATAATTCACCCCTCCACTTT	CASSAGASSYNSPLHF
TRBD1	-	TRBJ1-4	TRBV5-4	TGTGCCAGCAGCTTGAGGACAGGGCGGGATAATGAAAAACTGTTTTTT	CASSLRTGRDNEKLFF
-	few	TRBJ1-1	TRBV14	TGTGCCAGCAGCCAGGGACTAAGGAACACTGAAGCTTTCTTT	CASSQGLRNTEAFF
-	-	TRBJ1-6	TRBV7-9	TGTGCCAGCAGCTCCGGTGGAGGATATAATTCACCCCTCCACTTT	CASSSGGGYNSPLHF
-	-	TRBJ1-5	TRBV18	TGTGCCAGCTCCCGGGAGGGCAATCAGCCCCAGCATTTT	CASSREGNQPQHF
-	-	TRBJ1-4	TRBV28	TGTGCCAGCAAGTATCCAGGGGCCGGCAGAAAACTGTTTTTT	CASKYPGAGRKLFF
-	-	TRBJ2-1	TRBV29-1	TGCAGCGTTGAATTTCTAACAGTCTACAATGAGCAGTTCTTC	CSVEFLTVYNEQFF
-	few	TRBJ1-6	TRBV19	TGTGCCAGTAGTATGGAACAGGGTGGGTCACCCCTCCACTTT	CASSMEQGGSPLHF
-	-	TRBJ1-2	TRBV6-5	TGTGCCAGCAGTCAGGGGTACAACTATGGCTACACCTTC	CASSQGYNYGYTF
TRBD1	-	TRBJ1-2	TRBV5-6	TGTGCCAGCAGACCGGGACAGGGGGCTCGGTATGGCTACACCTTC	CASRPGQGARYGYTF
TRBD1	-	TRBJ2-7	TRBV18	TGTGCCAGCTCACCAGGGGACAGGGTATTTGACGAGCAGTACTTC	CASSPGDRVFDEQYF